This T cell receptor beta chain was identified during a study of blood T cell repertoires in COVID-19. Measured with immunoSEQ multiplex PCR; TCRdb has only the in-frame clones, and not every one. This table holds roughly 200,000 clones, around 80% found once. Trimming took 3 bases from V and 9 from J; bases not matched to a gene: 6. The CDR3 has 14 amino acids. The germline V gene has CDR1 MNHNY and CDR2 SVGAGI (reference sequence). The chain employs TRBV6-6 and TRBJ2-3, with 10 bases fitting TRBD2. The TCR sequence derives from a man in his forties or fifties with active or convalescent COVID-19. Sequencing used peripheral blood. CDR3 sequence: CASSYIEREGTQYF. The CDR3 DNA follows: TGTGCCAGCAGTTATATTGAGCGGGAGGGGACGCAGTATTTT.